This note documents a single T cell receptor (beta chain) sequence. The sample belongs to a study of blood T cells in healthy people across ages. Then a second PCR, running roughly 7 to 11 cycles, was carried out with a sample-barcoded 5' primer and a J-beta primer mix. TCRdb recomputed calls from the 5' RACE reads with MiXCR, one row per CDR3 protein. The data hold 700,000 to 900,000 distinct CDR3 sequences, with 53% observed a single time. This sequence originates from a man older than 75 in good health. The sample taken for sequencing was blood.

DNA of the CDR3: TGTGCCAGCAGTGAAGCTCCCAGGATCTACGAGCAGTACTTC. Its translation is CASSEAPRIYEQYF. The V gene is TRBV6-1, the J gene TRBJ2-7; D remains unclear. The CDR3 has 14 amino acids. The germline gives CDR1 MNHNS, CDR2 SASEGT. Trimming stripped 0 bases from V and 3 bases from J, with 9 bases between.